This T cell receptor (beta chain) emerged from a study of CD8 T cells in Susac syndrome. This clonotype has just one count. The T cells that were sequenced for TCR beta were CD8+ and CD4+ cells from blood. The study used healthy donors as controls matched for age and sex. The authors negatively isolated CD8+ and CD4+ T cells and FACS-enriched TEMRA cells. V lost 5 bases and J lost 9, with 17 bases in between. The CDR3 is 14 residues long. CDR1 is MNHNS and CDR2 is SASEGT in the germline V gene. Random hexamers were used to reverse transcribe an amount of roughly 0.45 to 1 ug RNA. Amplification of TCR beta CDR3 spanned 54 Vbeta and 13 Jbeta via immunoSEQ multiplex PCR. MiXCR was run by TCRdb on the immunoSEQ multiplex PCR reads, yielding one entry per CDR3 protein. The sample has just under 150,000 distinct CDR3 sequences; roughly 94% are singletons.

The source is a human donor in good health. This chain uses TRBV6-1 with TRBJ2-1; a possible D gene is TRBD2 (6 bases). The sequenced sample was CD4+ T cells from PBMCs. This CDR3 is CASSLERSGGEQFF. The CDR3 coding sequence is TGTGCCAGCAGTCTGGAGCGGTCCGGGGGTGAGCAGTTCTTC.